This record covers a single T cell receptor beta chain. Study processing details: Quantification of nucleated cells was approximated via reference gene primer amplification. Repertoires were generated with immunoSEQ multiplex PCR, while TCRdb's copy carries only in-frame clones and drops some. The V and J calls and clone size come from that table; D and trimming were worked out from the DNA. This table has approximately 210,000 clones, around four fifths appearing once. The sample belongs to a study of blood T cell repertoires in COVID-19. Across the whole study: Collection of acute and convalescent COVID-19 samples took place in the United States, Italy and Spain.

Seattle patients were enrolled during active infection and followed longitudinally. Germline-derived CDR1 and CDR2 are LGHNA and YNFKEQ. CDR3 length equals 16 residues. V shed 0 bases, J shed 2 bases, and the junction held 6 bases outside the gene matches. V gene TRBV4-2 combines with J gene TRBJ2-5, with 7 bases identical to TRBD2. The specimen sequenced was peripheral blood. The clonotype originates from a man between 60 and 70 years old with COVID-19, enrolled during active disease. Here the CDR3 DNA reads TGTGCCAGCAGCCAAGATAGGACTAGAGGACAAGAGACCCAGTACTTC. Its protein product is CASSQDRTRGQETQYF.